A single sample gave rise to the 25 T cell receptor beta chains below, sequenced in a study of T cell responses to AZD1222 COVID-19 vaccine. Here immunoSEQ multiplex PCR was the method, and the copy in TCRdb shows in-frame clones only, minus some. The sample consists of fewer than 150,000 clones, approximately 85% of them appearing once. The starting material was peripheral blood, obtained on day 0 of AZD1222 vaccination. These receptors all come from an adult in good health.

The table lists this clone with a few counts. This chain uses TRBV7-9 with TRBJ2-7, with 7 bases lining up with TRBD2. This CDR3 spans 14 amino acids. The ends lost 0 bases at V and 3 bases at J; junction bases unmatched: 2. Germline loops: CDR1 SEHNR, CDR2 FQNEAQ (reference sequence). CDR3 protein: CASSLAGGNYEQYF. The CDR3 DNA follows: TGTGCCAGCAGCTTAGCGGGAGGGAACTACGAGCAGTACTTC.

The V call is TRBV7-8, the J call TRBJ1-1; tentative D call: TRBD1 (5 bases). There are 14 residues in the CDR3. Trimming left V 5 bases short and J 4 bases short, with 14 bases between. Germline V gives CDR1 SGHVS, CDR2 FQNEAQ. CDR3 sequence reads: CASSPDRGVTEAFF. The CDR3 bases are TGTGCCAGCAGCCCTGACAGAGGGGTCACTGAAGCTTTCTTT.

CDR3 sequence (DNA): TGCAGCGTTGAAATCCAGGAACGAGAAAAACTGTTTTTT. It codes for CSVEIQEREKLFF. V and J are TRBV29-1 and TRBJ1-4; D uncertain. CDR1 is SQVTM and CDR2 is ANQGSEA in the germline V gene. This CDR3 is 13 amino acids long. V was pared by 2 bases and J by 8 bases, with 12 bases between.

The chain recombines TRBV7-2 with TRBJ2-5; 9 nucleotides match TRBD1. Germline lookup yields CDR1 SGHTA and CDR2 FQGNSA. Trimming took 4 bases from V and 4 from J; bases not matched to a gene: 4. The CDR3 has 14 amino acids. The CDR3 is CASSSGQGGETQYF. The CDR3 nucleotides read TGTGCCAGCAGCTCGGGACAGGGTGGAGAGACCCAGTACTTC.

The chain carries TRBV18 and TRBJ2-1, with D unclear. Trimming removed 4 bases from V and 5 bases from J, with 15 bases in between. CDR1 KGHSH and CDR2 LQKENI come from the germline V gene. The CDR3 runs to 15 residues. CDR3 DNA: TGTGCCAGCTCACAATCTCTCGCTAACAACAATGAGCAGTTCTTC. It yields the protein CASSQSLANNNEQFF.

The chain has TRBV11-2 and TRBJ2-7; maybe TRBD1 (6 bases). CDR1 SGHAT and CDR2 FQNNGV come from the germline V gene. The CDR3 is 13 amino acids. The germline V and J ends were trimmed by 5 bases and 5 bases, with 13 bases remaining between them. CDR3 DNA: TGTGCCAGCAGCAGACACAGGGATCACGAGCAGTACTTC. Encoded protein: CASSRHRDHEQYF.

The CDR3 loop is CASSLDGRGSDTQYF. As DNA, the CDR3 is TGCGCCAGCAGCTTGGACGGGAGAGGATCAGATACGCAGTATTTT. This chain uses TRBV5-1 with TRBJ2-3; possible D gene TRBD2, 6 bases. This CDR3 is built from 15 residues. Germline CDR1 reads SGHRS; CDR2 reads YFSETQ. Trimming shortened V by 0 bases and J by 4 bases, and 12 bases separated the two germline ends.

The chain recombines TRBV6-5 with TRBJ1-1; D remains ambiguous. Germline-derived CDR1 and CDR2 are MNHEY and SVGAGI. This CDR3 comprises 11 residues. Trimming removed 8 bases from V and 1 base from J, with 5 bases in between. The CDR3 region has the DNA TGTGCCAGCGGGGAGAACACTGAAGCTTTCTTT. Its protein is CASGENTEAFF.

This chain's CDR3 is CASSQAVNEKLFF. CDR3 sequence (DNA): TGTGCCAGCAGCCAAGCGGTTAATGAAAAACTGTTTTTT. This rearrangement joins TRBV3-1 (or the pseudogene TRBV3-2) to TRBJ1-4; D ambiguous. Germline values: CDR1 LGHDT, CDR2 YNNKEL (reference sequence). Deletions cut 1 base from V and 4 bases from J, with 4 bases between. This CDR3 is built from 13 residues.

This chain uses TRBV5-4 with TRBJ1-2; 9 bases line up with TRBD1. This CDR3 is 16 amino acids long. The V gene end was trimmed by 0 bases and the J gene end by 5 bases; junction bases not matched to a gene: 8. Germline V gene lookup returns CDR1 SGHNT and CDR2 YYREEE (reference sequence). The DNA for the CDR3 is TGTGCCAGCAGCTTGGCTTTGACAGGGGGAAGTTATGGCTACACCTTC. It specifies CASSLALTGGSYGYTF.

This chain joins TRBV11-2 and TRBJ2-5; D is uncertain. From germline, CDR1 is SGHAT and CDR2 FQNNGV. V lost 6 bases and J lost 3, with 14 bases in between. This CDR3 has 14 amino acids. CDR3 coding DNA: TGTGCCAGCAGTTATGGACGTCAAAAAGAGACCCAGTACTTC. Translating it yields CASSYGRQKETQYF.

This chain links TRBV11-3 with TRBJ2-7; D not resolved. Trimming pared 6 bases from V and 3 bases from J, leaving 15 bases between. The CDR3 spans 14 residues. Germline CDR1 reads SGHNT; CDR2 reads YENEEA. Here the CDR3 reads CASRGTIWDYEQYF. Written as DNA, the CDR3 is TGTGCCAGCAGGGGCACGATATGGGACTACGAGCAGTACTTC.

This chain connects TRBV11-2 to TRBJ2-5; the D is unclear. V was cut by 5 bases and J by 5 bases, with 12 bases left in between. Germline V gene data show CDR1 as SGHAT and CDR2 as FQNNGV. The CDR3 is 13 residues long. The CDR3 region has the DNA TGTGCCAGCAGCCCCCCGGGCAGGGAGACCCAGTACTTC. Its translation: CASSPPGRETQYF.

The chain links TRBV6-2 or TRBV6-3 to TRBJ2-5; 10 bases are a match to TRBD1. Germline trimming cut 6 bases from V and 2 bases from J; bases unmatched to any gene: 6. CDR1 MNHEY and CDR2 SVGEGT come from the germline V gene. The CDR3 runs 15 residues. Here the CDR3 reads CASSRGTGAQETQYF. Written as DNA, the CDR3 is TGTGCCAGCAGCCGAGGGACAGGGGCTCAAGAGACCCAGTACTTC.

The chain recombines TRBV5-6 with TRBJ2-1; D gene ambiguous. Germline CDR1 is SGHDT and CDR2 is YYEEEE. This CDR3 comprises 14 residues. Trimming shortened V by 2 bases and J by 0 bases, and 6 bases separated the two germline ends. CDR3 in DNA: TGTGCCAGCAGCTTCGATAGCTCCTACAATGAGCAGTTCTTC. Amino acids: CASSFDSSYNEQFF.

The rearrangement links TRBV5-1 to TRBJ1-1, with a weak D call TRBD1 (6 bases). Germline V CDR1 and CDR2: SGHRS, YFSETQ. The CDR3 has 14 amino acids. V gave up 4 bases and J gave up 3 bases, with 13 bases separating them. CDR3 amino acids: CASSLVGGDTEAFF. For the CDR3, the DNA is TGCGCCAGCAGCCTCGTGGGGGGCGACACTGAAGCTTTCTTT.

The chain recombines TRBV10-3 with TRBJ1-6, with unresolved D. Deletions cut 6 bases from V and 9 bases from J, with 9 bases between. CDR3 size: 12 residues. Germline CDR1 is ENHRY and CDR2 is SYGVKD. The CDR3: CAISPGSSPLHF. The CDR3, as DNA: TGTGCCATCAGCCCCGGGTCTTCACCCCTCCACTTT.

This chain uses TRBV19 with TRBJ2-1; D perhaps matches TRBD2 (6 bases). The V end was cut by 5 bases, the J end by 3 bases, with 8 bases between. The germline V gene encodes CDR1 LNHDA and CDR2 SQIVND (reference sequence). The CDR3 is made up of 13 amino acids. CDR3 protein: CASSRGYYNEQFF. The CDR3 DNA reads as TGTGCCAGTAGTCGGGGGTACTACAATGAGCAGTTCTTC.

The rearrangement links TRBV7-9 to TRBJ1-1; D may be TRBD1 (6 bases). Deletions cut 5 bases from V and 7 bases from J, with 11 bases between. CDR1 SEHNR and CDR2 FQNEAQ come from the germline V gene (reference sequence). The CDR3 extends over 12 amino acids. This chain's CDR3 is CASSPGDYEAFF. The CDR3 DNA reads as TGTGCCAGCAGCCCAGGGGACTATGAAGCTTTCTTT.

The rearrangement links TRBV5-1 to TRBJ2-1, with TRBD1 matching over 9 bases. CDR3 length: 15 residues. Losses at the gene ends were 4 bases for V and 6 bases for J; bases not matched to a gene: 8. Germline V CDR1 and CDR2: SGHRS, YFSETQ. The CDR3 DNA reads TGCGCCAGCAGCCAGACAGGGGGAATGAGCAATGAGCAGTTCTTC. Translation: CASSQTGGMSNEQFF. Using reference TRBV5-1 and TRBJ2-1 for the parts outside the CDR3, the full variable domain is KAGVTQTPRYLIKTRGQQVTLSCSPISGHRSVSWYQQTPGQGLQFLFEYFSETQRNKGNFPGRFSGRQFSNSRSEMNVSTLELGDSALYLCASSQTGGMSNEQFFGPGTRLTVL.

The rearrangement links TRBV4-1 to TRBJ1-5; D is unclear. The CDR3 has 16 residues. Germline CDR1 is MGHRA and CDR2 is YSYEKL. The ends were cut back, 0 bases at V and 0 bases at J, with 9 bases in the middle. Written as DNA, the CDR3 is TGCGCCAGCAGCCAAGATTGGCTCAATAGCAATCAGCCCCAGCATTTT. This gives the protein CASSQDWLNSNQPQHF.

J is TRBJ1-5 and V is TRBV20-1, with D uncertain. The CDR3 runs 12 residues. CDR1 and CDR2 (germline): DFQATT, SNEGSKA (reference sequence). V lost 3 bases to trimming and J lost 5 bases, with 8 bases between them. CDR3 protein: CSASGGDQPQHF. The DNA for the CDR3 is TGCAGTGCTAGTGGCGGTGATCAGCCCCAGCATTTT.

The CDR3 DNA reads as TGTGCCAGCGGTACGGAGGTAGCCAAAAACATTCAGTACTTC. Protein product: CASGTEVAKNIQYF. The gene calls are TRBV7-9 and TRBJ2-4; weak D call: TRBD2 (5 bases). The CDR3 has 14 amino acids. V was trimmed by 8 bases and J by 0 bases, leaving 11 bases between them. The germline V gene encodes CDR1 SEHNR and CDR2 FQNEAQ (reference sequence).

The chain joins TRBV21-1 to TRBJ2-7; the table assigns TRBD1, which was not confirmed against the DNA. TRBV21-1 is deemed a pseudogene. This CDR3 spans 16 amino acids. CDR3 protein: CASSIETGGLSYEQYF. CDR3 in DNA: TGTGCCAGCAGCATAGAAACAGGGGGCCTGTCCTACGAGCAGTACTTC.

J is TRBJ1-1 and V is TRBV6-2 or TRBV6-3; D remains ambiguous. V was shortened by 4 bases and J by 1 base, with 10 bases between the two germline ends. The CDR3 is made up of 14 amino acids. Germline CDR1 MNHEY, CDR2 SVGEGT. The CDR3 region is CASSSFGENTEAFF. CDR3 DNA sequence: TGTGCCAGCAGTTCTTTCGGGGAGAACACTGAAGCTTTCTTT.